This T cell receptor (beta chain) derives from a study of blood T cell repertoires in COVID-19. Study as a whole: COVID-19 samples, acute and convalescent, were from the United States, Italy and Spain. The analysed material was cDNA or gDNA that came from T cells, B-cell-depleted T cells, or PBMCs.

Authors' processing steps: Amplification with reference gene primers provided the estimates of nucleated cell counts. This table comes from immunoSEQ multiplex PCR, and its TCRdb copy is limited to in-frame clones, with some not included. The DNA gave D and trimming, while V, J and clone size come from that table. The top ten clones hold more than 5% of a sample with 50,000 to 75,000 clones, about four fifths of them seen once. The CDR3 length is 13 residues. Germline-derived CDR1 and CDR2 are SGHNT and YYREEE (reference sequence). Losses at the gene ends were 4 bases for V and 4 bases for J; bases not matched to a gene: 4.

The source of this sequence is a human donor in a cohort sampled during active COVID-19. The gene calls are TRBV5-4 and TRBJ1-2; 7 bases line up with TRBD1. Sequenced input: peripheral blood. Written as DNA, the CDR3 is TGTGCCAGCAGCCCAAGGACAGGCTATGGCTACACCTTC. Translation: CASSPRTGYGYTF.